The present entry profiles one T cell receptor beta chain with its context. No antigen is known for it. At sampling all donors were nominally healthy, likely with unrecorded immune exposures. Use of 60 Vbeta and 13 Jbeta primers characterized the PCR. Clones were read by immunoSEQ multiplex PCR, and TCRdb kept only the in-frame ones, dropping some. The table lists more than 60,000 clones, about 82% of them singletons. The CDR3 extends over 13 amino acids. Germline CDR1 and CDR2: GTSNPN and SVGIG (reference sequence). After removal of 7 bases from V and 3 bases from J, the junction contained 5 bases not matched to a gene. This entry comes from a study of cytomegalovirus exposure and HLA in healthy donors. Findings of the study overall: TRBV6-2, TRBV6-3 and other indistinguishable V segments were excluded. It is likely that the observed cluster of highly shared sequence variants was a sequencing artifact. The majority of TCR sequences were rare, yet some public TCRs appeared in many donors.

The specimen was PBMCs. This clonotype originated in a woman in her 30s in good health and CMV-seronegative. The chain links TRBV30 to TRBJ2-2, with 7 nucleotides matching TRBD1. CDR3 bases: TGTGCCTCGAGACAGGGCTACACCGGGGAGCTGTTTTTT. Protein product: CASRQGYTGELFF. Combining the CDR3 with reference TRBV30 and TRBJ2-2 gives the whole variable domain SQTIHQWPATLVQPVGSPLSLECTVEGTSNPNLYWYRQAAGRGLQLLFYSVGIGQISSEVPQNLSASRPQDRQFILSSKKLLLSDSGFYLCASRQGYTGELFFGEGSRLTVL.